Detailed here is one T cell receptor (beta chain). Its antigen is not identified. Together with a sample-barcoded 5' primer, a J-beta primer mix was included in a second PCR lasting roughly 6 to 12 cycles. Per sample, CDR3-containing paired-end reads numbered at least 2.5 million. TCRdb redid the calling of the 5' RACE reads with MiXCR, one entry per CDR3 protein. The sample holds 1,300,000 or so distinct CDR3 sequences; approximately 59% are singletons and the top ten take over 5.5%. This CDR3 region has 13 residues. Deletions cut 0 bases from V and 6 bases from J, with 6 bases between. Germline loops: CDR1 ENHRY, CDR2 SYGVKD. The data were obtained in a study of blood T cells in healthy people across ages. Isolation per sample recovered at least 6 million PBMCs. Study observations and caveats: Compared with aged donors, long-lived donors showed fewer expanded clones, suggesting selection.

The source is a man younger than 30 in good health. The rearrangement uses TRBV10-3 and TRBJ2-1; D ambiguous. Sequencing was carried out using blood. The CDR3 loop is CAISESAPNEQFF. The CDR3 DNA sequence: TGTGCCATCAGTGAGTCGGCACCCAATGAGCAGTTCTTC.